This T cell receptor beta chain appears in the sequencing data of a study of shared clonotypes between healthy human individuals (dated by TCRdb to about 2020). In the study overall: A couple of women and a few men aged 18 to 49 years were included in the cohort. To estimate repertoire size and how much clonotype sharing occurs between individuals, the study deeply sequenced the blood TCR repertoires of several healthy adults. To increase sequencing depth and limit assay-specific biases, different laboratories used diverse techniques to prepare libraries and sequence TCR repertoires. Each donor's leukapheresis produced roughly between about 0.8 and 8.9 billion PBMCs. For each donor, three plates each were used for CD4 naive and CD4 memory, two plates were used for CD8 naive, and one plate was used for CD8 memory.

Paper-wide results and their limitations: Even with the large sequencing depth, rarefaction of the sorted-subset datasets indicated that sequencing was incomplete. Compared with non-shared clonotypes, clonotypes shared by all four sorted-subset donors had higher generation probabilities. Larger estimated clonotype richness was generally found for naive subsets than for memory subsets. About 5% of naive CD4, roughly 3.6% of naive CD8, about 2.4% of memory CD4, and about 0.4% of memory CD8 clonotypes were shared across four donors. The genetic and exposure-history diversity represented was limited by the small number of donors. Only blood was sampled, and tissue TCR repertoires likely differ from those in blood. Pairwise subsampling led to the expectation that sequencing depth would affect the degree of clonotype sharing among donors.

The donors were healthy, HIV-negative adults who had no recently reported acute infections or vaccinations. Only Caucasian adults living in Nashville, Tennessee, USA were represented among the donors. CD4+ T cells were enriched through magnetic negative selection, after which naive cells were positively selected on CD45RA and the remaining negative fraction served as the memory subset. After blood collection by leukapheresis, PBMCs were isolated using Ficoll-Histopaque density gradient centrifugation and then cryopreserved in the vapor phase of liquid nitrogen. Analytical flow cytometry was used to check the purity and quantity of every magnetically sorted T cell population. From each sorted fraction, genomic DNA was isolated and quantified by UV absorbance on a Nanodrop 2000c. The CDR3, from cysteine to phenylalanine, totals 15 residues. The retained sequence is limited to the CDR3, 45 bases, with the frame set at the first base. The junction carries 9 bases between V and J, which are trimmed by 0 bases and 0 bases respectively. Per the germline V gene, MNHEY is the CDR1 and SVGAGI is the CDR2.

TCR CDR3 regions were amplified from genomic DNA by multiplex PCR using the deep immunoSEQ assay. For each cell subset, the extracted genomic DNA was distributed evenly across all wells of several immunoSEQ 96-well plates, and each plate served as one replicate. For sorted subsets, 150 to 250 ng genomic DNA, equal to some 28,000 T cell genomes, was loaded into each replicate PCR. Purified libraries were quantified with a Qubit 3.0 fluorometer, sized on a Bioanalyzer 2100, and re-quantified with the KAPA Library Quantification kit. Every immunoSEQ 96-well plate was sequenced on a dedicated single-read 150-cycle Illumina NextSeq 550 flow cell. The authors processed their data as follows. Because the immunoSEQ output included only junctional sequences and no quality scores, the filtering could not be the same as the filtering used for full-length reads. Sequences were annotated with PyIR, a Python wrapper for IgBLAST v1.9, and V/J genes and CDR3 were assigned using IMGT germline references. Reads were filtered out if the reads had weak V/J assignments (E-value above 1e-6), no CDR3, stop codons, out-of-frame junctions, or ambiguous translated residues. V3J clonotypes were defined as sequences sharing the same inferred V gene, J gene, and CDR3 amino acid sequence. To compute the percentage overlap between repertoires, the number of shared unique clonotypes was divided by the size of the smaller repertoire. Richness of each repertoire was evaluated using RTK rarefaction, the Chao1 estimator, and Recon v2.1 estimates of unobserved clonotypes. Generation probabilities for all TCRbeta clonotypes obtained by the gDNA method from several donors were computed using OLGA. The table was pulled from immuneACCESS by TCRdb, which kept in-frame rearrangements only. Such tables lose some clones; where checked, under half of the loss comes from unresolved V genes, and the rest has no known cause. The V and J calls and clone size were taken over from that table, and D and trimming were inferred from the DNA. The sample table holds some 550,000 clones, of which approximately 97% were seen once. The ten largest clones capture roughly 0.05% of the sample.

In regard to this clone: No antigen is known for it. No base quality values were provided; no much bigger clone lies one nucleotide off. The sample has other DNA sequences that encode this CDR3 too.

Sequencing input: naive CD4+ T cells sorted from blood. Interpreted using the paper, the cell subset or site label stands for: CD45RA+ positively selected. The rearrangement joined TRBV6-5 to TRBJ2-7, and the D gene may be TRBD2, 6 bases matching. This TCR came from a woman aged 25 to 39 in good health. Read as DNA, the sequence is TGTGCCAGCAGTTACTCCGGGACTGGCTCCTACGAGCAGTACTTC. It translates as CASSYSGTGSYEQYF.